Below, 13 T cell receptor beta chains from the same sample are listed, as sequenced in a study of T-cell memory formation after mild COVID-19. TCRdb re-called the 5' RACE reads with MiXCR, one entry per CDR3 protein. The table lists about 450,000 distinct CDR3 sequences, about a quarter of them singletons, with approximately 14% in the top ten. What was sequenced was PBMCs or a T cell subset sorted from them (not recorded which). Receptor source: an adult woman who had mild COVID-19 (a few samples of this study predate the infection). Cell type and time point are not known.

The chain combines TRBV7-9 with TRBJ1-4; unclear D gene. Germline-derived CDR1 and CDR2 are SEHNR and FQNEAQ (reference sequence). The CDR3 is 11 residues long. The V end was cut by 1 base, the J end by 15 bases, with 9 bases between. The chain's CDR3 is CASSLGPSMFF. The CDR3, as DNA: TGTGCCAGCAGCTTAGGGCCTTCGATGTTTTTT.

This clonotype was recorded a few times. The rearrangement links TRBV9 to TRBJ1-1, with D perhaps matching TRBD1 (5 bases). Germline values: CDR1 SGDLS, CDR2 YYNGEE. The V and J ends lost 4 bases and 0 bases respectively, with 13 bases between them. The CDR3 extends over 15 amino acids. The CDR3 loop is CASSPTTELNTEAFF. CDR3 DNA: TGTGCCAGCAGCCCAACGACAGAGTTGAACACTGAAGCTTTCTTT.

The CDR3 protein is CASSYSRSSYNSPLHF. The CDR3 DNA follows: TGTGCCAGCAGTTACTCGAGAAGCTCCTATAATTCACCCCTCCACTTT. The V and J genes are TRBV6-5 and TRBJ1-6; D gene unclear. Trimming left V 0 bases short and J 0 bases short, with 6 bases between. Germline CDR1 and CDR2: MNHEY and SVGAGI. This CDR3 has 16 residues.

This clonotype has a handful of counts. CDR3 protein: CSVGSGELFF. The CDR3 DNA reads TGCAGCGTTGGGTCCGGGGAGCTGTTTTTT. The chain uses TRBV29-1 and TRBJ2-2; D not certain. The V gene's germline CDR1 is SQVTM and CDR2 ANQGSEA. V shed 4 bases and J shed 6 bases, with 3 bases lying between them. The CDR3 runs to 10 residues.

This clonotype turned up a few times. CDR3 sequence reads: CASSLVRGLLNEQYF. The CDR3 region has the DNA TGCGCCAGCAGCCTGGTCAGGGGACTCCTAAACGAGCAGTACTTC. The rearrangement joins TRBV5-1 to TRBJ2-7; perhaps D is TRBD1 or TRBD2 (6 bases each). V was clipped by 4 bases and J by 5 bases, with 19 bases between them. Germline V lookup: CDR1 SGHRS, CDR2 YFSETQ. The CDR3 loop spans 15 amino acids.

This clonotype was counted a few times. The J gene is TRBJ2-1, the V gene TRBV2; D is unresolved. Trimming removed 5 bases at V and 5 bases at J, with 10 bases between. This CDR3 contains 13 residues. Germline V gene data show CDR1 as SNHLY and CDR2 as FYNNEI. The CDR3 DNA reads TGTGCCAGCAGTTCTGACCGTAACAATGAGCAGTTCTTC. Its translation is CASSSDRNNEQFF.

This clonotype was picked up a small number of times. The chain employs TRBV7-3 and TRBJ2-1, with 9 positions matching TRBD2. The ends lost 5 bases at V and 10 bases at J; junction bases unmatched: 12. Germline V gives CDR1 SGHTA, CDR2 FQGTGA. The length of the CDR3 is 15 residues. The DNA of the CDR3 is TGTGCCAGCAGCCCAGCGGGGGGTACCTACTTAGAGCAGTTCTTC. Amino acid sequence: CASSPAGGTYLEQFF.

The V call is TRBV4-2, the J call TRBJ2-7, with 10 nucleotides matching TRBD1. The junction had 7 bases not matched to a gene; V was cut back by 3 bases and J by 5 bases. Germline CDR1 reads LGHNA; CDR2 reads YNFKEQ. The CDR3 spans 15 residues. CDR3: CASSQGTGEINEQYF. The CDR3, as DNA: TGTGCCAGCAGCCAGGGGACAGGGGAAATCAACGAGCAGTACTTC.

This clonotype turned up a few times. The rearrangement links TRBV24-1 to TRBJ2-7; no clear D. V was pared by 5 bases and J by 6 bases, with 10 bases between. CDR3 size: 12 residues. Germline CDR1 is KGHDR and CDR2 is SFDVKD. The CDR3: CATSGPYGEQYF. CDR3 nucleotides: TGTGCCACCAGTGGACCCTACGGCGAGCAGTACTTC.

The chain has TRBV11-3 and TRBJ2-1; 7 bases fit TRBD2. The CDR3 is 17 amino acids. The ends lost 0 bases at V and 7 bases at J; junction bases unmatched: 12. Germline V gives CDR1 SGHNT, CDR2 YENEEA. CDR3: CASSLDGPGGRRNEQFF. In DNA form, the CDR3 reads TGTGCCAGCAGCTTAGATGGCCCCGGCGGGAGACGGAATGAGCAGTTCTTC.

This clonotype was seen a few times. J is TRBJ2-1 and V is TRBV24-1, with D perhaps TRBD1 or TRBD2 (7 bases each). The CDR3 extends over 16 amino acids. The germline V gene has CDR1 KGHDR and CDR2 SFDVKD. V dropped 5 bases and J dropped 3 bases, with 16 bases sitting between them. In nucleotides, the CDR3 is TGTGCCACCAGTGCCTCAGGGGGGGCCTTCTACAATGAGCAGTTCTTC. Its protein product is CATSASGGAFYNEQFF.

Worth noting for this clonotype: No DNA is shown, since the ends of the CDR3 on it are uncertain; the CDR3 is the one TCRdb lists. The chain carries TRBV24-1 and TRBJ2-3; the table's D gene call, TRBD1, was not cross checked with the DNA. CDR1 and CDR2 (germline): KGHDR, SFDVKD. The CDR3 spans 13 residues, counting both ends. The CDR3 region is CATSVPGSDTQYF.

In this sample, this clonotype turned up a few times. The J gene is TRBJ2-2, the V gene TRBV24-1, with no clear D. Trimming left V 8 bases short and J 5 bases short, with 8 bases between. CDR1 and CDR2 (germline): KGHDR, SFDVKD. This CDR3 spans 12 amino acids. The CDR3 region is CATMAVTGELFF. DNA of the CDR3: TGTGCCACCATGGCAGTAACCGGGGAGCTGTTTTTT.